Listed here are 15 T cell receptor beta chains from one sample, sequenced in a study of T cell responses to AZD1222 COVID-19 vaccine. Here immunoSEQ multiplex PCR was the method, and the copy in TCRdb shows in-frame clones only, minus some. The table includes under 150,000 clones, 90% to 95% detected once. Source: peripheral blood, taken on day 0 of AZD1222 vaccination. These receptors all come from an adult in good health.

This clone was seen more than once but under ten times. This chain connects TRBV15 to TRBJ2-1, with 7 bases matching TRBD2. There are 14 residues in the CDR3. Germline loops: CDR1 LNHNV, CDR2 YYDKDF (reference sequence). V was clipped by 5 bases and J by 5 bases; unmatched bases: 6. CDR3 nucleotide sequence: TGTGCCACCAGCGTCGGACTAGATCACAATGAGCAGTTCTTC. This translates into CATSVGLDHNEQFF.

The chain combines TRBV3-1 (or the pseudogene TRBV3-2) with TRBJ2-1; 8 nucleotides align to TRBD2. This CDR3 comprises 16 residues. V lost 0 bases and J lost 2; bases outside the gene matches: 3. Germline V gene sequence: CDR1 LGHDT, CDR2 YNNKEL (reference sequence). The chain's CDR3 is CASSQDYGGAYNEQFF. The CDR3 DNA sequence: TGTGCCAGCAGCCAAGATTACGGGGGGGCCTACAATGAGCAGTTCTTC.

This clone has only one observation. The CDR3 DNA reads as TGTGCCAGCAGCCCCCGGGGGGGCACAGATACGCAGTATTTT. It yields the protein CASSPRGGTDTQYF. The chain combines TRBV3-1 (or the pseudogene TRBV3-2) with TRBJ2-3; 7 bases match TRBD2. CDR3 length equals 14 residues. Looked up from germline, CDR1 is LGHDT and CDR2 is YNNKEL (reference sequence). V lost 4 bases, J lost 1 base, and 2 bases stayed unmatched.

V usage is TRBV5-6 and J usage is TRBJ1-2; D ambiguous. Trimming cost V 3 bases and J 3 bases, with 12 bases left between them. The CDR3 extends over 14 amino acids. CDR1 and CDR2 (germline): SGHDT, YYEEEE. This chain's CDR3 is CASSSQGIYYGYTF. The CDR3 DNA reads TGTGCCAGCAGCTCTCAAGGGATCTACTATGGCTACACCTTC.

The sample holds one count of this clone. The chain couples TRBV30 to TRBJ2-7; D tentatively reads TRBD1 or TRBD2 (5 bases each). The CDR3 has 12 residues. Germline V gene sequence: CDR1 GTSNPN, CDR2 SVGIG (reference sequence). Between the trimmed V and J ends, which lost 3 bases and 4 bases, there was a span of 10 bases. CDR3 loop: CAWRGRGYEQYF. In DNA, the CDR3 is TGTGCCTGGAGGGGGCGCGGGTACGAGCAGTACTTC.

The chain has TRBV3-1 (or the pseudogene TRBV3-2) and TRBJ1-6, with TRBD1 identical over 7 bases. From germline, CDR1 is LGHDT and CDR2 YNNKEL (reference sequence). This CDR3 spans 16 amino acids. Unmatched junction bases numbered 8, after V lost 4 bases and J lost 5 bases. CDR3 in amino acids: CASSPRWTGDNSPLHF. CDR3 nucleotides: TGTGCCAGCAGCCCCAGATGGACAGGTGATAATTCACCCCTCCACTTT.

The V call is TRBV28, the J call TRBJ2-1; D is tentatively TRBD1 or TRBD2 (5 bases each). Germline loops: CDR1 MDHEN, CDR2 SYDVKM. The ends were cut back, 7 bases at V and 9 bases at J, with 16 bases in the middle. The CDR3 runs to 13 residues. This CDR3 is CASTGPLEGEQFF. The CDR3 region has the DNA TGTGCCAGCACGGGACCTCTTGAGGGTGAGCAGTTCTTC.

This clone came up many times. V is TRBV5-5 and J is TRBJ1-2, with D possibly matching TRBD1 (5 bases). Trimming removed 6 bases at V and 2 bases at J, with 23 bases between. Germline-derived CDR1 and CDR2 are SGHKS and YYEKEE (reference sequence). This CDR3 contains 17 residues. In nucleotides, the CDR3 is TGTGCCAGCACCTTCGGGGCAGGCTTGGCCAGGAACTATGGCTACACCTTC. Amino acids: CASTFGAGLARNYGYTF.

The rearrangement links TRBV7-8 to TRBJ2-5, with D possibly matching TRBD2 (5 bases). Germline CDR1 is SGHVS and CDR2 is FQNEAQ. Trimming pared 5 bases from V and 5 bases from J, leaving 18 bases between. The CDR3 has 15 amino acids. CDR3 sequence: CASSLPVLGDETQYF. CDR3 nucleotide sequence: TGTGCCAGCAGCCTTCCTGTACTAGGTGATGAGACCCAGTACTTC.

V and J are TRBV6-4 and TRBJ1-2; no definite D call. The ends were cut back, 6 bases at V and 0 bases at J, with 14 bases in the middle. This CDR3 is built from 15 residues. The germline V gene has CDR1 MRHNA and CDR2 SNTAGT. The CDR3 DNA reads TGTGCCAGCAGGGAAGGACCCACCGCTAACTATGGCTACACCTTC. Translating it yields CASREGPTANYGYTF.

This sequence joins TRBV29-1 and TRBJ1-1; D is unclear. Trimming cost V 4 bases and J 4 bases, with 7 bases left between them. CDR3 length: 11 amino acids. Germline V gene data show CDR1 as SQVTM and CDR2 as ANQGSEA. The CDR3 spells CSVGRGTEAFF. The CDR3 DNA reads TGCAGCGTTGGACGTGGCACTGAAGCTTTCTTT. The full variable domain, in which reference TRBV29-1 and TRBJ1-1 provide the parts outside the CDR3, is SAVISQKPSRDICQRGTSLTIQCQVDSQVTMMFWYRQQPGQSLTLIATANQGSEATYESGFVIDKFPISRPNLTFSTLTVSNMSPEDSSIYLCSVGRGTEAFFGQGTRLTVV.

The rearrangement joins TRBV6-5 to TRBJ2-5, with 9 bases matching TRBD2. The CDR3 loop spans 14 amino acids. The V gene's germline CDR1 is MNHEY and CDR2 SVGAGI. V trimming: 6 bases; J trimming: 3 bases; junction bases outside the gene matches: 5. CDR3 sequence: CASSSGLAEETQYF. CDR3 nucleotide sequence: TGTGCCAGCAGCTCGGGACTAGCCGAAGAGACCCAGTACTTC.

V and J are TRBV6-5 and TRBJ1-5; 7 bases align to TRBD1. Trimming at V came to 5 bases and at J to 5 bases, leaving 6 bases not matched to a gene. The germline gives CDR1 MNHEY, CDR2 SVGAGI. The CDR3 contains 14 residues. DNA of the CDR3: TGTGCCAGCAGTCGCGGACAGGTAGATCAGCCCCAGCATTTT. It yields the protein CASSRGQVDQPQHF.

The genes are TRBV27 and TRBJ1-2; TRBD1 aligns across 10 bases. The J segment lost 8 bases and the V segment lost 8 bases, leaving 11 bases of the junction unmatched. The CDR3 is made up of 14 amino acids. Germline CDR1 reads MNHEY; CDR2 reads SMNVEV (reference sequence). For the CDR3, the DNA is TGTGCCAGCCGAAGGGCCGGGACAGGGGCCGGCTACACCTTC. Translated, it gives CASRRAGTGAGYTF.

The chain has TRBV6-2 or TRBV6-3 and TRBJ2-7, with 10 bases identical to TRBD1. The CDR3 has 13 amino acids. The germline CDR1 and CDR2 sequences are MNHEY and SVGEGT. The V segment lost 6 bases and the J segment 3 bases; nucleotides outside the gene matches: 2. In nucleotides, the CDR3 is TGTGCCAGCAGCGGGACAGGGGACTACGAGCAGTACTTC. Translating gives CASSGTGDYEQYF.